The source of this T cell receptor beta chain is a study of CD8+ T cells in alopecia areata. Sequencing templates came from extracted RNA that was reverse transcribed into cDNA. Some clones are missing from TCRdb's copy, which holds only in-frame ones; the method was immunoSEQ multiplex PCR. The table includes approximately 130,000 clones, 40% to 55% detected once. With regard to this clone: Its antigen is undetermined.

Study-level points and caveats: There were also resident alphabeta T cells of normal skin sequenced in scalp samples.

Peripheral blood samples and lesional scalp punch biopsies were obtained from alopecia areata patients. The authors sorted CD4+ and CD8+ T cells from PBMCs. Trimming stripped 0 bases from V and 3 bases from J, with 12 bases between. CDR3 size: 15 residues. CDR1 is SGHAT, CDR2 FQNNGV, per germline. The receptor comes from a human donor with alopecia areata. Source material: NKG2D-low CD8+ T cells sorted from blood. The chain combines TRBV11-2 with TRBJ2-7; the D is unclear. The CDR3 DNA is TGTGCCAGCAGCTTAGAAGCGCCCAGTAACTACGAGCAGTACTTC. Its translation is CASSLEAPSNYEQYF.